Each of the 10 T cell receptor beta chains below was sequenced from the same sample in a study of CD8+ T cells in alopecia areata. Investigators isolated RNA and reverse transcribed it into cDNA to act as the sequencing template. Sequenced by immunoSEQ multiplex PCR; TCRdb stores in-frame clones only, minus some. Of fewer than 40,000 clones in the sample, 55% were seen once. The sample taken for sequencing was NKG2D-high CD8+ T cells sorted from blood. These receptors came from a human donor with alopecia areata.

This chain's CDR3 is CASSLRPRAAGELFF. As DNA, the CDR3 is TGCGCCAGCAGCCTCAGACCGAGGGCCGCCGGGGAGCTGTTTTTT. J is TRBJ2-2 and V is TRBV4-1; tentative D call: TRBD2 (5 bases). Germline CDR1 reads MGHRA; CDR2 reads YSYEKL. Between the trimmed V and J ends, which lost 4 bases and 6 bases, there was a span of 15 bases. CDR3 length: 15 residues.

This clone was detected a few times. This chain uses TRBV7-2 with TRBJ2-1, with D uncertain. The germline V gene has CDR1 SGHTA and CDR2 FQGNSA. V lost 5 bases and J lost 5, with 16 bases in between. This CDR3 is built from 15 residues. CDR3 bases: TGTGCCAGCAGCGCGAGCATGGCGGCTAACAATGAGCAGTTCTTC. This translates into CASSASMAANNEQFF.

This chain joins TRBV6-5 and TRBJ2-3, with D perhaps matching TRBD2 (6 bases). Germline V lookup: CDR1 MNHEY, CDR2 SVGAGI. The CDR3 length is 14 residues. V lost 2 bases and J lost 0, with 6 bases in between. For the CDR3, the DNA is TGTGCCAGCAGTTACGGGGGGAGCACAGATACGCAGTATTTT. Translation: CASSYGGSTDTQYF.

This clone was detected only a few times. The rearrangement links TRBV19 to TRBJ2-1; D is unclear. Germline V lookup: CDR1 LNHDA, CDR2 SQIVND (reference sequence). Trimming left V 3 bases short and J 6 bases short, with 9 bases between. The CDR3 sequence is 13 residues long. CDR3 nucleotides: TGTGCCAGTAGTATGGGGTATCCCAATGAGCAGTTCTTC. Protein: CASSMGYPNEQFF.

The gene calls are TRBV15 and TRBJ2-2, with D hard to call. CDR1 and CDR2 from the germline V gene are LNHNV and YYDKDF (reference sequence). The CDR3 extends over 12 amino acids. The V gene lost 1 base and the J gene lost 7 bases, with 4 bases spanning the gap. The CDR3 region has the DNA TGTGCCACCAGCAGAGGTGACGGGGAGCTGTTTTTT. It encodes CATSRGDGELFF.

This clone is medium-sized. Different DNA sequences within this sample yield the same CDR3. The CDR3 DNA is TGTGCCACCAGCAGGGACAGTCCTCAAGAGACCCAGTACTTC. Encoded protein: CATSRDSPQETQYF. The gene calls are TRBV15 and TRBJ2-5; tentatively, D is TRBD1 (6 bases). The CDR3 totals 14 residues. Germline V gene lookup returns CDR1 LNHNV and CDR2 YYDKDF (reference sequence). Deletions cut 3 bases from V and 2 bases from J, with 10 bases between.

The chain uses TRBV27 and TRBJ2-2, with 10 bases that match TRBD1. Germline V lookup: CDR1 MNHEY, CDR2 SMNVEV (reference sequence). The CDR3 consists of 14 residues. V dropped 5 bases and J dropped 8; count of bases not matched to a gene: 5. CDR3 in amino acids: CASSVRQGAGELFF. The CDR3 region has the DNA TGTGCCAGCAGTGTGAGACAGGGGGCTGGGGAGCTGTTTTTT.

The gene calls are TRBV7-7 and TRBJ2-5, with a weak D call TRBD1 (5 bases). Looked up from germline, CDR1 is SSHAT and CDR2 is FNYEAQ (reference sequence). V was shortened by 5 bases and J by 5 bases, with 30 bases between the two germline ends. The CDR3 sequence is 19 residues long. CDR3 nucleotides: TGTGCCAGCAGCCCCTCTATAGGGGTCCCCCGTACTTATCGGGAGACCCAGTACTTC. Translation gives CASSPSIGVPRTYRETQYF.

This clone showed up just a few times. V and J are TRBV7-9 and TRBJ2-3, with no clear D. Deletions cut 5 bases from V and 6 bases from J, with 15 bases between. This CDR3 comprises 14 residues. Germline loops: CDR1 SEHNR, CDR2 FQNEAQ (reference sequence). Here the CDR3 reads CASSVTDTSDTQYF. CDR3 bases: TGTGCCAGCAGCGTAACTGACACTTCGGATACGCAGTATTTT.

This clone has only one observation. This chain links TRBV12-5 with TRBJ2-1, with D possibly being TRBD2 (5 bases). The V end was cut by 0 bases, the J end by 0 bases, with 9 bases between. Looked up from germline, CDR1 is LGHNT and CDR2 is FRNRAP. The length of the CDR3 is 16 residues. CDR3 region: CASGLVLAGSYNEQFF. CDR3 nucleotide sequence: TGTGCTAGTGGTTTGGTACTCGCGGGCTCCTACAATGAGCAGTTCTTC.